The next 21 T cell receptor beta chains were all read from a single sample in a study of breast tumors, draining lymph nodes, adjacent tissues. Breast cancer patients provided tissue from their axillary draining lymph nodes. TCRdb independently ran MiXCR on the multiplex PCR reads; one entry per CDR3 protein. This sample yields approximately 250,000 distinct CDR3 sequences, of which 30% to 35% are seen a single time; approximately 3.6% belongs to the top ten. What was sequenced was axillary lymph node tissue. These receptors were taken from a female donor with breast cancer. Some clones in this sample may be carry-over from other donors' samples.

This clonotype has just a few counts. The V and J genes are TRBV6-5 and TRBJ2-3; D may be TRBD1 or TRBD2 (6 bases each). V was shortened by 7 bases and J by 4 bases, with 12 bases between the two germline ends. The length of the CDR3 is 13 residues. Germline V gives CDR1 MNHEY, CDR2 SVGAGI. CDR3 sequence reads: CASKSGGADTQYF. The CDR3 nucleotides read TGTGCCAGCAAATCCGGGGGCGCAGATACGCAGTATTTT.

This clonotype was observed at least ten times. This chain uses TRBV2 with TRBJ1-2; no firm D call. The germline V and J ends were trimmed by 4 bases and 4 bases, with 10 bases remaining between them. There are 13 residues in the CDR3. CDR1 is SNHLY, CDR2 FYNNEI, per germline. CDR3 nucleotide sequence: TGTGCCAGCAGTGTTCAACAGACCTATGGCTACACCTTC. Residues: CASSVQQTYGYTF.

This clonotype came up once. The chain joins TRBV29-1 to TRBJ2-7, with 7 positions matching TRBD1. The CDR3 is 14 residues long. The V gene's germline CDR1 is SQVTM and CDR2 ANQGSEA. V lost 7 bases and J lost 4; bases outside the gene matches: 13. The CDR3 reads CSDATGTADYEQYF. CDR3 DNA: TGCAGCGACGCGACCGGGACAGCCGATTACGAGCAGTACTTC.

This clonotype was recorded many times. CDR3 DNA: TGCGCCAGCAGCTTACTAGACTCTACGCAGTATTTT. Protein: CASSLLDSTQYF. This chain connects TRBV5-1 to TRBJ2-3, with a possible D match to TRBD2 (5 bases). Germline CDR1 SGHRS, CDR2 YFSETQ. The CDR3 runs 12 residues. Trimming cost V 2 bases and J 8 bases, with 9 bases left between them.

Only one count was recorded for this clonotype. The chain employs TRBV9 and TRBJ1-5; a possible D gene is TRBD1 (5 bases). V lost 4 bases and J lost 10, with 6 bases in between. Germline V gene sequence: CDR1 SGDLS, CDR2 YYNGEE. This CDR3 contains 10 residues. CDR3 in amino acids: CASSQGPQHF. The CDR3 bases are TGTGCCAGCAGCCAGGGACCCCAGCATTTT.

J is TRBJ1-5 and V is TRBV28; D might be TRBD1 (6 bases). V lost 6 bases to trimming and J lost 0 bases, with 12 bases between them. Looked up from germline, CDR1 is MDHEN and CDR2 is SYDVKM. The CDR3 is 15 residues long. CDR3 amino acids: CASRTGHPSNQPQHF. The CDR3 region has the DNA TGTGCCAGCAGGACAGGACATCCTAGCAATCAGCCCCAGCATTTT.

Turning to this clonotype: With a much larger clone just one base away, this may be a read error. The chain's CDR3 is CASSYGTSGTAVGDTQYF. The CDR3 nucleotides read TGCGCCAGCAGTTATGGGACTAGCGGGACGGCCGTTGGAGATACGCAGTATTTT. The genes are TRBV5-1 and TRBJ2-3; TRBD2 agrees at 13 bases. J gave up 5 bases and V 5 bases, and 14 bases lay outside the gene matches. Looked up from germline, CDR1 is SGHRS and CDR2 is YFSETQ. This CDR3 comprises 18 residues.

This chain joins TRBV14 and TRBJ2-2; D remains ambiguous. CDR1 is SGHDN, CDR2 FVKESK, per germline. The CDR3 covers 12 residues. Trimming took off 2 bases at V and 7 bases at J, with 5 bases between the two ends. The CDR3 here is CASSQRVGELFF. The CDR3 DNA reads as TGTGCCAGCAGCCAACGGGTCGGGGAGCTGTTTTTT. Based on the CDR3 plus reference TRBV14 and TRBJ2-2, the full variable domain is EAGVTQFPSHSVIEKGQTVTLRCDPISGHDNLYWYRRVMGKEIKFLLHFVKESKQDESGMPNNRFLAERTGGTYSTLKVQPAELEDSGVYFCASSQRVGELFFGEGSRLTVL.

The CDR3 is CGLAGGPIDTQYF. CDR3 DNA sequence: TGCGGACTAGCGGGAGGGCCGATAGATACGCAGTATTTT. The chain uses TRBV20-1 and TRBJ2-3; 15 nucleotides line up with TRBD2. CDR1 DFQATT and CDR2 SNEGSKA come from the germline V gene (reference sequence). The CDR3 has 13 amino acids.

This clonotype was detected a few times. The CDR3 DNA reads TGTGCCAGCAGTCAATACAGGGGGCGAGATCAGCCCCAGCATTTT. Protein sequence: CASSQYRGRDQPQHF. The J gene is TRBJ1-5, the V gene TRBV27; 9 bases are a match to TRBD1. The CDR3 is 15 residues long. J was trimmed by 5 bases and V by 5 bases; bases with no gene match: 7. CDR1 is MNHEY and CDR2 is SMNVEV in the germline V gene (reference sequence).

This clonotype turned up a few times. This chain uses TRBV2 with TRBJ2-5; D remains unclear. This CDR3 region has 16 residues. Germline CDR1 reads SNHLY; CDR2 reads FYNNEI. Trimming pared 4 bases from V and 1 base from J, leaving 16 bases between. The CDR3 DNA follows: TGTGCCAGCAGTGGTTTTTTGAGTCGTCCCCAAGAGACCCAGTACTTC. Translated: CASSGFLSRPQETQYF.

This clonotype came up once. The chain combines TRBV7-3 with TRBJ2-7; TRBD2 matches at 15 bases. Germline CDR1 reads SGHTA; CDR2 reads FQGTGA. The CDR3 sequence is 15 residues long. The V and J ends lost 4 bases and 2 bases, in that order; junction bases with no gene match: 0. The CDR3 reads CASSWTSGGAYEQYF. The CDR3 DNA reads as TGTGCCAGCAGCTGGACTAGCGGGGGGGCCTACGAGCAGTACTTC.

The chain uses TRBV2 and TRBJ1-6, with TRBD1 matching over 9 bases. V dropped 6 bases and J dropped 7; count of bases not matched to a gene: 13. There are 17 residues in the CDR3. Germline CDR1 SNHLY, CDR2 FYNNEI. The CDR3 nucleotides read TGTGCCAGCAGCGATTTGGGACAGGGCTTCCCCAATTCACCCCTCCACTTT. It is translated as CASSDLGQGFPNSPLHF. Using reference TRBV2 and TRBJ1-6 for the parts outside the CDR3, the full variable domain is EPEVTQTPSHQVTQMGQEVILRCVPISNHLYFYWYRQILGQKVEFLVSFYNNEISEKSEIFDDQFSVERPDGSNFTLKIRSTKLEDSAMYFCASSDLGQGFPNSPLHFGNGTRLTVT.

With respect to this clonotype: A read error may produce the germline difference seen at one junction end. This chain links TRBV11-2 with TRBJ2-6, with D perhaps matching TRBD1 (6 bases). Germline V gene lookup returns CDR1 SGHAT and CDR2 FQNNGV. The CDR3 has 18 amino acids. CDR3 sequence: CASSPHREFLSGANALTF. The CDR3 DNA follows: TGTGCCAGCAGCCCCCACAGGGAGTTCCTCTCTGGGGCCAACGCCCTGACCTTC.

There are a few counts of this clonotype. A read error may explain this, as a much larger clone is one base away. This CDR3 fails to terminate in the conserved phenylalanine or tryptophan, so it likely reflects a read error. V is TRBV19 and J is TRBJ2-1, with TRBD2 matching over 14 bases. V dropped 2 bases and J dropped 8; count of bases not matched to a gene: 5. The germline CDR1 and CDR2 sequences are LNHDA and SQIVND (reference sequence). The CDR3 consists of 16 residues. As DNA, the CDR3 is TGTGCCAGTAGTATATCGGGACTAGCGGGAGAGGATGAGCAGTTCTCC. This sequence encodes CASSISGLAGEDEQFS.

The CDR3 reads CASSEGPSGVSPLHF. Here the CDR3 DNA reads TGTGCCAGCAGTGAGGGACCGTCGGGGGTCTCCCCCCTCCACTTT. J is TRBJ1-6 and V is TRBV9; D possibly corresponds to TRBD1 (5 bases). The CDR3 contains 15 residues. Trimming cost V 5 bases and J 13 bases, with 22 bases left between them. Germline values: CDR1 SGDLS, CDR2 YYNGEE.

This clonotype was observed many times. The V call is TRBV7-2, the J call TRBJ2-1; no reliable D call. Germline V CDR1 and CDR2: SGHTA, FQGNSA. The CDR3 spans 12 residues. V lost 4 bases and J lost 7, with 8 bases in between. This CDR3 is CASSSNENEQFF. The CDR3 DNA reads TGTGCCAGCAGCTCTAACGAGAATGAGCAGTTCTTC. Full variable domain (outside the CDR3, taken from reference TRBV7-2 and TRBJ2-1): GAGVSQSPSNKVTEKGKDVELRCDPISGHTALYWYRQSLGQGLEFLIYFQGNSAPDKSGLPSDRFSAERTGGSVSTLTIQRTQQEDSAVYLCASSSNENEQFFGPGTRLTVL.

The chain couples TRBV10-3 to TRBJ2-2; D is undetermined. Germline-derived CDR1 and CDR2 are ENHRY and SYGVKD. CDR3 length: 8 residues. V dropped 2 bases and J dropped 14 bases, with 0 bases sitting between them. CDR3 in DNA: TGTGCCATCAGTGAGCTGTTTTTT. This gives the protein CAISELFF.

Details on this clonotype: This may arise from a read error, as a much more abundant clone is one base away. V is TRBV6-1 and J is TRBJ2-5, with 9 bases matching TRBD1. The CDR3 is 14 amino acids. Germline V gene data show CDR1 as MNHNS and CDR2 as SASEGT. V dropped 5 bases and J dropped 5; count of bases not matched to a gene: 6. CDR3 nucleotide sequence: TGTGCCAGCAGTCAAAACAGGGGGCTTGAGACCCAGTACTTC. It specifies CASSQNRGLETQYF.

In its sample, this clonotype was seen once. The CDR3 DNA sequence: TGTGCCACCCAAGGGGCCAACGTCCTGACTTTC. Protein product: CATQGANVLTF. This chain connects TRBV19 to TRBJ2-6; D remains unclear. The ends were cut back, 10 bases at V and 4 bases at J, with 5 bases in the middle. Germline V gives CDR1 LNHDA, CDR2 SQIVND (reference sequence). The CDR3 extends over 11 amino acids.

V and J are TRBV6-5 and TRBJ2-3, with 12 bases identical to TRBD2. J gave up 4 bases and V 9 bases, and 5 bases lay outside the gene matches. The length of the CDR3 is 14 residues. Germline assignment: CDR1 MNHEY and CDR2 SVGAGI. The CDR3 bases are TGTGCCAGAAGACTAGCGGGAGTACCAGATACGCAGTATTTT. Protein sequence: CARRLAGVPDTQYF.